What follows are 9 T cell receptor beta chains derived from one specimen sequenced in a study of CD8 T cells in ankylosing spondylitis (dated 2017 in TCRdb). What the authors observed across the whole study: A TCR beta motif of about 8 highly homologous amino acid variants appeared characteristic of blood from ankylosing spondylitis patients.

Library generation was performed with 5' RACE. TCRdb lists the instrument as Illumina HiSeq 2500. TCRdb itself trimmed the public reads at Q25 with fastp, ran MiXCR and retained productive beta chains. One record per CDR3 amino acid sequence lists the most common genes and DNA. A total of approximately 500,000 distinct CDR3 sequences appear in this sample, approximately 12% of them only once. Approximately 6.2% of the sample goes to the ten largest clones. These receptors are not linked to any known antigen. Input material: blood, either unsorted or a sorted T cell fraction (not recorded which). Source of these receptors: a male donor with ankylosing spondylitis.

The V call is TRBV5-1, the J call TRBJ2-7; maybe TRBD1 (6 bases). Germline CDR1 and CDR2: SGHRS and YFSETQ. The CDR3 sequence is 15 residues long. V was pared by 4 bases and J by 1 base, with 15 bases between. CDR3 bases: TGCGCCAGCAGCCCGCCGCGGACAGCATCCTACGAGCAGTACTTC. Its protein is CASSPPRTASYEQYF.

V and J are TRBV20-1 and TRBJ2-3; D ambiguous. CDR3 size: 14 residues. Trimming took off 5 bases at V and 0 bases at J, with 12 bases between the two ends. Germline V gene sequence: CDR1 DFQATT, CDR2 SNEGSKA (reference sequence). The CDR3 sequence is CSAPPTASTDTQYF. The CDR3 DNA sequence: TGCAGTGCTCCTCCCACCGCTAGCACAGATACGCAGTATTTT.

This clonotype was seen ten or more times. The chain links TRBV12-3 or TRBV12-4 to TRBJ2-3; D gene uncertain. The CDR3 extends over 15 amino acids. Trimming cost V 5 bases and J 5 bases, with 17 bases left between them. The CDR3 nucleotides read TGTGCCAGCAGTCTTACCGGGCTTTCTTTAGATACGCAGTATTTT. Its protein product is CASSLTGLSLDTQYF.

This clonotype occurred a few times. This chain links TRBV27 with TRBJ2-1, with unresolved D. V gave up 2 bases and J gave up 3 bases, with 11 bases separating them. Germline CDR1 is MNHEY and CDR2 is SMNVEV (reference sequence). The CDR3 covers 15 residues. This chain's CDR3 is CASSLGRNYYNEQFF. CDR3 nucleotide sequence: TGTGCCAGCAGTTTAGGACGGAATTACTACAATGAGCAGTTCTTC.

This clonotype was picked up a small number of times. This chain links TRBV2 with TRBJ2-4; 8 bases line up with TRBD1. CDR1 SNHLY and CDR2 FYNNEI come from the germline V gene. J lost 12 bases, V lost 1 base, and 8 bases had no gene match. This CDR3 contains 14 residues. DNA for the CDR3: TGTGCCAGCAGTGAAGTAACGGACAGGGTGGGTCAGTACTTC. Amino acid sequence: CASSEVTDRVGQYF.

This clonotype came up a few times. This chain uses TRBV3-1 with TRBJ2-2, with D unclear. CDR1 is LGHDT and CDR2 is YNNKEL in the germline V gene (reference sequence). Trimming took off 4 bases at V and 7 bases at J, with 13 bases between the two ends. The length of the CDR3 is 14 residues. This CDR3 reads CASSPPLGIGELFF. The DNA for the CDR3 is TGTGCCAGCAGCCCCCCTCTAGGCATCGGGGAGCTGTTTTTT.

This clonotype was seen a handful of times. This chain joins TRBV7-9 and TRBJ2-1, with TRBD2 matching 7 bases. The junction had 9 bases not matched to a gene; V was cut back by 5 bases and J by 8 bases. In germline, CDR1 is SEHNR, CDR2 FQNEAQ (reference sequence). The CDR3 has 14 residues. CDR3 nucleotides: TGTGCCAGCAGCCCAGCGACTAGCACCGATGAGCAGTTCTTC. As protein: CASSPATSTDEQFF.

The V gene is TRBV29-1, the J gene TRBJ2-1; 7 positions agree with TRBD1. V shed 2 bases and J 4 bases; nucleotides not matched to a gene: 11. The CDR3 length is 16 residues. Germline V lookup: CDR1 SQVTM, CDR2 ANQGSEA. CDR3 protein: CSVEIRQGFLYNEQFF. The CDR3 nucleotides are TGCAGCGTTGAAATCAGACAGGGCTTTTTATACAATGAGCAGTTCTTC.

V usage is TRBV7-8 and J usage is TRBJ1-2; D is uncertain. The length of the CDR3 is 15 residues. Trimming took off 2 bases at V and 7 bases at J, with 17 bases between the two ends. Germline loops: CDR1 SGHVS, CDR2 FQNEAQ. The CDR3 is CASSLTGDGRGGYTF. In DNA, the CDR3 is TGTGCCAGCAGCTTAACCGGGGATGGTCGCGGTGGCTACACCTTC.